Listed below are T cell receptor beta chains from one sample, sequenced in a study of blood T cell repertoires in COVID-19. Method: immunoSEQ multiplex PCR; TCRdb's copy keeps in-frame clones and lacks some. The data show about 480,000 clones, about 88% seen once. The specimen sequenced was peripheral blood. These receptors came from a woman in her forties or fifties with COVID-19, enrolled during active disease. The CDR3 runs from the conserved cysteine through the conserved F or W. Fields, in order: clone size, V gene, J gene, D gene, CDR3 DNA, CDR3 protein. A D gene is named only where the DNA matches it firmly. The size of a clone is reported for some rows only, either as once, few or many, or as a class for expanded clones.

size: .
V: TRBV5-1
J: TRBJ1-6
D: .
DNA: TGCGCCAGCAGCTTGGATAGCTCACCCCTCCACTTT
CDR3: CASSLDSSPLHF

size: .
V: TRBV9
J: TRBJ1-4
D: .
DNA: TGTGCCAGCAGCGTTTCAGGGGAAGTAACTAATGAAAAACTGTTTTTT
CDR3: CASSVSGEVTNEKLFF

size: .
V: TRBV2
J: TRBJ2-1
D: .
DNA: TGTGCCAGCAGACCCGCGACAGGTCTTGAGCAGTTCTTC
CDR3: CASRPATGLEQFF

size: .
V: TRBV18
J: TRBJ2-3
D: .
DNA: TGTGCCAGCTCACCTTCCGTTTCAGATACGCAGTATTTT
CDR3: CASSPSVSDTQYF

size: .
V: TRBV19
J: TRBJ1-1
D: .
DNA: TGTGCCAGTAGTGCCGACGGGATGAACACTGAAGCTTTCTTT
CDR3: CASSADGMNTEAFF

size: .
V: TRBV5-1
J: TRBJ2-1
D: TRBD1
DNA: TGCGCCAGCAGCTCTAGGGGGACAGGGAATGAGCAGTTCTTC
CDR3: CASSSRGTGNEQFF

size: .
V: TRBV10-3
J: TRBJ1-1
D: .
DNA: TGTGCCATCACCCCAGGGGTCGGGTCTGAAGCTTTCTTT
CDR3: CAITPGVGSEAFF

size: .
V: TRBV20-1
J: TRBJ2-1
D: .
DNA: TGCAGTGCTAGTGCGGGTCGCTCCTACAATGAGCAGTTCTTC
CDR3: CSASAGRSYNEQFF

size: .
V: TRBV7-9
J: TRBJ1-1
D: .
DNA: TGTGCCAGCAGCGAACAGGAAAATGAAGCTTTCTTT
CDR3: CASSEQENEAFF

size: .
V: TRBV28
J: TRBJ1-2
D: TRBD1
DNA: TGTGCCAGCAGCCTCCCAGGGGGTAACTATGGCTACACCTTC
CDR3: CASSLPGGNYGYTF

size: .
V: TRBV19
J: TRBJ1-5
D: .
DNA: TGTGCCAGTAGTATGAGGCAGTTTAGCAATCAGCCCCAGCATTTT
CDR3: CASSMRQFSNQPQHF

size: .
V: TRBV7-9
J: TRBJ2-4
D: .
DNA: TGTGCCAGCAGCTTAGTAGCGGACACCAAAAACATTCAGTACTTC
CDR3: CASSLVADTKNIQYF

size: .
V: TRBV6-5
J: TRBJ1-2
D: TRBD1
DNA: TGTGCCAGCAGTTACTCCGGGACAGGGGGAGTACGTGGCTACACCTTC
CDR3: CASSYSGTGGVRGYTF

size: .
V: TRBV28
J: TRBJ1-5
D: .
DNA: TGTGCCAGCAGTTTAGGCAGGGTCAATCAGCCCCAGCATTTT
CDR3: CASSLGRVNQPQHF

size: .
V: TRBV24-1
J: TRBJ1-6
D: TRBD1
DNA: TGTGCCACCAGTGACCCGCAAATGGGACAGCAAGGGACAGATAATTCACCCCTCCACTTT
CDR3: CATSDPQMGQQGTDNSPLHF

size: .
V: TRBV7-6
J: TRBJ2-1
D: TRBD1
DNA: TGTGCCAGCAGCTTAGCATCCGGGACAGCAGAGCAGTTCTTC
CDR3: CASSLASGTAEQFF

size: .
V: TRBV30
J: TRBJ1-2
D: .
DNA: TGTGCCTGGAGCCCCCAGGGAACGGGTGGCTACACCTTC
CDR3: CAWSPQGTGGYTF

size: .
V: TRBV7-3
J: TRBJ1-6
D: .
DNA: TGTGCCAGCAGTCAGGTCTATAATTCACCCCTCCACTTT
CDR3: CASSQVYNSPLHF

size: .
V: TRBV9
J: TRBJ2-7
D: TRBD1
DNA: TGTGCCAGCAGCCCACGGACAGGACCCAACTACGAGCAGTACTTC
CDR3: CASSPRTGPNYEQYF

size: .
V: TRBV7-8
J: TRBJ2-1
D: TRBD1
DNA: TGTGCCAGCACAAAACGACAGGGAGACAATGAGCAGTTCTTC
CDR3: CASTKRQGDNEQFF

size: .
V: TRBV5-1
J: TRBJ1-2
D: TRBD1
DNA: TGCGCCAGCAGCTTTACTCAGGGGGCAAGCTATGGCTACACCTTC
CDR3: CASSFTQGASYGYTF

size: .
V: TRBV10-2
J: TRBJ1-2
D: .
DNA: TGCGCCAGCAGTGAGTCCGGCAGCACCGGGGGCTACACCTTC
CDR3: CASSESGSTGGYTF

size: .
V: TRBV7-9
J: TRBJ1-1
D: .
DNA: TGTGCCAGCAGCTTTGACCCGGACAGCGAAGCTTTCTTT
CDR3: CASSFDPDSEAFF

size: .
V: TRBV2
J: TRBJ1-2
D: .
DNA: TGTGCCAGCAGCGTCGGGATCCAGGCTGGCTACACCTTC
CDR3: CASSVGIQAGYTF

size: .
V: TRBV5-1
J: TRBJ1-1
D: .
DNA: TGCGCCAGCAGCTTGGGGGCGGGGAACACTGAAGCTTTCTTT
CDR3: CASSLGAGNTEAFF

size: .
V: TRBV5-1
J: TRBJ1-1
D: TRBD1
DNA: TGCGCCAGCAGCGTCCTCGGGACAGGATATGAAGCTTTCTTT
CDR3: CASSVLGTGYEAFF

size: .
V: TRBV3-1/TRBV3-2
J: TRBJ1-1
D: .
DNA: TGTGCCAGCAGCCCGGGAGTGCTTAACACTGAAGCTTTCTTT
CDR3: CASSPGVLNTEAFF

size: .
V: TRBV3-1/TRBV3-2
J: TRBJ2-1
D: TRBD1
DNA: TGTGCCAGCAGCGAACCGGGACAGGGATATGAGCAGTTCTTC
CDR3: CASSEPGQGYEQFF

size: .
V: TRBV14
J: TRBJ1-4
D: .
DNA: TGTGCCAGCAGCCGGGGCTCTCCCCGTGAAAAACTGTTTTTT
CDR3: CASSRGSPREKLFF

size: .
V: TRBV19
J: TRBJ1-1
D: .
DNA: TGTGCCAGTAGTAAGGTGAGAATGAGGACTGAAGCTTTCTTT
CDR3: CASSKVRMRTEAFF

size: .
V: TRBV5-4
J: TRBJ1-4
D: .
DNA: TGTGCCAGCAGCTTGGCTCAGGGTGGTGGGGAAAAACTGTTTTTT
CDR3: CASSLAQGGGEKLFF

size: once
V: TRBV6-5
J: TRBJ2-3
D: .
DNA: TGTGCCAGCAGTTTGTTAACGGGAGATACGCAGTATTTT
CDR3: CASSLLTGDTQYF

size: .
V: TRBV5-4
J: TRBJ2-7
D: .
DNA: TGTGCCAGCAGCTTGGCCGCAGGGCTGAGCTACGAGCAGTACTTC
CDR3: CASSLAAGLSYEQYF

size: .
V: TRBV2
J: TRBJ1-2
D: TRBD1
DNA: TGTGCCTCTGCATCGGACAGGGGTGAATTCTATGGCTACACCTTC
CDR3: CASASDRGEFYGYTF

size: .
V: TRBV18
J: TRBJ1-1
D: .
DNA: TGTGCCAGCTCACCGACAGGGAACACTGAAGCTTTCTTT
CDR3: CASSPTGNTEAFF

size: .
V: TRBV3-1/TRBV3-2
J: TRBJ1-2
D: .
DNA: TGTGCCAGCAAAATACAAGGGGACTATGGCTACACCTTC
CDR3: CASKIQGDYGYTF

size: .
V: TRBV5-1
J: TRBJ2-2
D: .
DNA: TGCGCCAGCAGCTTAAGCCCTACTGCGAACACCGGGGAGCTGTTTTTT
CDR3: CASSLSPTANTGELFF

size: .
V: TRBV10-3
J: TRBJ1-2
D: TRBD1
DNA: TGTGCCATCAGTACAGGGGGCCGGGACTATGGCTACACCTTC
CDR3: CAISTGGRDYGYTF